This entry lists 18 T cell receptor beta chains sequenced from one sample in a study of T cell repertoires in cytomegalovirus infection. TCRdb independently ran MiXCR on the reads; one entry per CDR3 protein. The sample lists some 220,000 distinct CDR3 sequences; approximately 40% were seen once. These receptors have no identified antigens. Sequencing was performed on CD8+ T cells from cultured PBMCs, taken from culture after CMV antigen stimulation. These receptors all come from a human donor in good health (CMV status not recorded). Some clones in this sample may be carry-over from other donors' samples.

This chain links TRBV9 with TRBJ2-1; tentative D call: TRBD2 (5 bases). The CDR3 sequence is 19 residues long. The V end lost 0 bases, the J end lost 9 bases, and 28 bases lay between the germline ends. Germline V gives CDR1 SGDLS, CDR2 YYNGEE. As DNA, the CDR3 is TGTGCCAGCAGCGTAGATGAAATGAGCGGCCGGAAATCAGGCAGTGAGCAGTTCTTC. As protein: CASSVDEMSGRKSGSEQFF.

The chain combines TRBV20-1 with TRBJ1-5, with D unclear. Between the trimmed V and J ends, which lost 0 bases and 3 bases, there was a span of 15 bases. CDR1 is DFQATT, CDR2 SNEGSKA, per germline (reference sequence). This CDR3 is built from 16 residues. The CDR3 DNA reads TGCAGTGCTAGAGAGACTCAAAAAAACATCAATCAGCCCCAGCATTTT. This translates into CSARETQKNINQPQHF.

Only one count was recorded for this clonotype. The chain carries TRBV4-1 and TRBJ2-2, with 9 bases identical to TRBD1. The CDR3 contains 19 residues. Germline assignment: CDR1 MGHRA and CDR2 YSYEKL. V lost 3 bases to trimming and J lost 4 bases; unmatched junction nucleotides: 15. CDR3 in DNA: TGCGCCAGCAGCCATATAACACCCAGGACAGGGGTAACCACCGGGGAGCTGTTTTTT. Its protein product is CASSHITPRTGVTTGELFF.

The chain's CDR3 is CASSLTQGRGTQYF. CDR3 bases: TGTGCCAGCAGCTTAACCCAGGGGCGAGGGACCCAGTACTTC. J is TRBJ2-5 and V is TRBV7-4; tentatively, D is TRBD1 (6 bases). The length of the CDR3 is 14 residues. Germline values: CDR1 SGHVT, CDR2 SQSDAQ. The V end lost 2 bases, the J end lost 7 bases, and 14 bases lay between the germline ends.

This clonotype was counted at least ten times. This rearrangement joins TRBV7-6 to TRBJ2-7; a weak D match, TRBD2 (6 bases). The CDR3 has 13 amino acids. The V gene's germline CDR1 is SGHVS and CDR2 FNYEAQ. V was shortened by 0 bases and J by 6 bases, with 9 bases between the two germline ends. CDR3 DNA: TGTGCCAGCAGCTTAGCGGCGGGGAGCGAGCAGTACTTC. Protein product: CASSLAAGSEQYF. Filled out from reference TRBV7-6 and TRBJ2-7, the complete variable domain reads GAGVSQSPRYKVTKRGQDVALRCDPISGHVSLYWYRQALGQGPEFLTYFNYEAQQDKSGLPNDRFSAERPEGSISTLTIQRTEQRDSAMYRCASSLAAGSEQYFGPGTRLTVT.

The V gene is TRBV4-1, the J gene TRBJ1-4, with D perhaps TRBD1 (5 bases). The CDR3 runs to 16 residues. The germline V gene has CDR1 MGHRA and CDR2 YSYEKL. V dropped 6 bases and J dropped 0 bases, with 14 bases sitting between them. CDR3 amino acids: CASSPRQTTTNEKLFF. The DNA of the CDR3 is TGCGCCAGCAGTCCGAGACAGACAACAACTAATGAAAAACTGTTTTTT.

This chain joins TRBV19 and TRBJ2-7; 7 bases fit TRBD2. CDR3 length: 15 residues. CDR1 LNHDA and CDR2 SQIVND come from the germline V gene (reference sequence). V gave up 4 bases and J gave up 6 bases; unmatched junction bases: 12. The CDR3 loop reads CASSNGPSGTCEQYF. CDR3 coding DNA: TGTGCCAGTAGTAATGGCCCTAGCGGCACCTGCGAGCAGTACTTC.

The sample holds a few counts of this clonotype. The chain combines TRBV7-8 with TRBJ1-1; D is ambiguous. CDR1 and CDR2 from the germline V gene are SGHVS and FQNEAQ. The CDR3 is made up of 15 amino acids. Trimming removed 4 bases from V and 1 base from J, with 13 bases in between. The CDR3 DNA follows: TGTGCCAGCAGCTCCGCTCCGGGTGGGAACACTGAAGCTTTCTTT. It specifies CASSSAPGGNTEAFF.

This clonotype was seen a few times. This chain links TRBV4-2 with TRBJ1-1; D not certain. The V gene's germline CDR1 is LGHNA and CDR2 YNFKEQ. The CDR3 loop spans 13 amino acids. V lost 4 bases and J lost 2, with 8 bases in between. CDR3: CASSPWGNTEAFF. DNA of the CDR3: TGTGCCAGCAGCCCTTGGGGAAACACTGAAGCTTTCTTT.

This clonotype has just a few counts. This chain connects TRBV7-6 to TRBJ1-5; a possible D gene is TRBD1 (6 bases). The CDR3 contains 17 residues. V lost 0 bases and J 0 bases, leaving 12 bases between the germline ends. In germline, CDR1 is SGHVS, CDR2 FNYEAQ. The CDR3 DNA is TGTGCCAGCAGCTTAGCCTCCGGACAGCCTAGCAATCAGCCCCAGCATTTT. This codes for CASSLASGQPSNQPQHF.

The chain joins TRBV12-3 or TRBV12-4 to TRBJ2-3; D is ambiguous. V lost 6 bases and J 2 bases, leaving 6 bases between the germline ends. The CDR3 runs 12 residues. Written as DNA, the CDR3 is TGTGCCAGCAGAACGCCCACAGATACGCAGTATTTT. It translates to CASRTPTDTQYF.

The chain employs TRBV28 and TRBJ2-7; 10 nucleotides agree with TRBD2. Unmatched junction bases numbered 10, after V lost 5 bases and J lost 0 bases. The germline V gene has CDR1 MDHEN and CDR2 SYDVKM. The CDR3 is 17 amino acids. CDR3 amino acids: CASSRSGTSVLSYEQYF. CDR3 bases: TGTGCCAGCAGTCGATCCGGGACTAGCGTACTCTCCTACGAGCAGTACTTC.

This clonotype appeared a few times. The V gene is TRBV11-3, the J gene TRBJ2-1; 7 bases fit TRBD1. Germline CDR1 SGHNT, CDR2 YENEEA. The CDR3 has 16 residues. The V gene end was trimmed by 3 bases and the J gene end by 8 bases; junction bases not matched to a gene: 13. This CDR3 is CASSFGNRGAGDEQFF. The CDR3 nucleotides are TGTGCCAGCAGCTTCGGGAACAGGGGCGCAGGCGATGAGCAGTTCTTC.

This clonotype showed up just a few times. The chain links TRBV7-9 to TRBJ2-1; TRBD2 matches at 9 bases. CDR1 is SEHNR and CDR2 is FQNEAQ in the germline V gene (reference sequence). J lost 2 bases, V lost 4 bases, and 6 bases had no gene match. CDR3 length: 16 amino acids. The DNA of the CDR3 is TGTGCCAGCAGCTCGTTGCGGGGGGGACCCTACAATGAGCAGTTCTTC. This translates into CASSSLRGGPYNEQFF.

V gene TRBV19 combines with J gene TRBJ2-1; 10 bases are shared with TRBD2. Germline assignment: CDR1 LNHDA and CDR2 SQIVND (reference sequence). With V trimmed by 4 bases and J by 9 bases, 12 bases remained unmatched. The CDR3 spans 16 residues. This chain's CDR3 is CASSTYLAGVFREQFF. The CDR3 DNA reads as TGTGCCAGTAGTACTTACCTAGCGGGGGTGTTTCGTGAGCAGTTCTTC.

The V call is TRBV4-1, the J call TRBJ1-5, with a tentative D call TRBD1 (5 bases). V shed 1 base and J shed 7 bases, with 17 bases lying between them. Germline CDR1 MGHRA, CDR2 YSYEKL. This CDR3 is built from 16 residues. CDR3 region: CASSQGEMGGGQPQHF. In DNA, the CDR3 is TGCGCCAGCAGCCAAGGGGAGATGGGGGGGGGGCAGCCCCAGCATTTT.

This sequence joins TRBV27 and TRBJ2-3, with D perhaps assigned TRBD1 or TRBD2 (5 bases each). The germline V gene encodes CDR1 MNHEY and CDR2 SMNVEV (reference sequence). This CDR3 contains 15 residues. V lost 6 bases and J 2 bases, leaving 15 bases between the germline ends. CDR3 region: CASSPGTSNTDTQYF. The CDR3 DNA reads as TGTGCCAGCAGCCCCGGGACGTCGAACACAGATACGCAGTATTTT.

As for this clonotype: The junction does not match germline at one end; this may be a read error. V is TRBV11-2 and J is TRBJ1-6; D call uncertain. CDR3 length: 14 amino acids. Germline loops: CDR1 SGHAT, CDR2 FQNNGV. CDR3 region: CASSLENINSPLHF. Here the CDR3 DNA reads TGTGCAAGCAGCTTAGAGAACATAAATTCACCCCTCCACTTT.